A single T cell receptor beta chain is shown here with its context. The antigen this receptor binds is unknown. No base quality values were provided; no much bigger clone lies one nucleotide off. Library method: the immunoSEQ multiplex PCR assay. The immuneACCESS repertoire file appears here via TCRdb, limited to in-frame rearrangements. These files lack a portion of the clones; in checked studies, under half of the deficit traces to unresolved V genes, and the cause of the others is not known. The sample table holds over 30,000 clones, of which roughly 90% were seen once. In total, the top ten clones hold 3.5% of the sample. This record comes from a study of T cell changes during pregnancy in multiple sclerosis (dated by TCRdb to the late 2010s). With respect to the entire study: The study looked at changes in the T cell repertoire across pregnancy in women with multiple sclerosis.

V lost 5 bases and J lost 7 bases; the stretch between them is 12 bases long. The CDR3 runs 12 amino acids, cysteine and phenylalanine included. Here the CDR3 DNA is all that survives: 36 bases in frame from base 1. CDR1 and CDR2 are read off the germline V gene as SGHDT and YYEEEE. This chain is built from TRBV5-6 and TRBJ1-1; D gene: possibly TRBD1, on 5 matching bases. Material: CD8+ T cells from peripheral blood mononuclear cells, obtained in the third trimester of pregnancy. The receptor's source is a female donor with multiple sclerosis, enrolled in a pregnancy study. The CDR3 region has the sequence CASSVLGGEAFF. The nucleotide sequence reads TGTGCCAGCAGTGTGTTGGGGGGTGAAGCTTTCTTT.